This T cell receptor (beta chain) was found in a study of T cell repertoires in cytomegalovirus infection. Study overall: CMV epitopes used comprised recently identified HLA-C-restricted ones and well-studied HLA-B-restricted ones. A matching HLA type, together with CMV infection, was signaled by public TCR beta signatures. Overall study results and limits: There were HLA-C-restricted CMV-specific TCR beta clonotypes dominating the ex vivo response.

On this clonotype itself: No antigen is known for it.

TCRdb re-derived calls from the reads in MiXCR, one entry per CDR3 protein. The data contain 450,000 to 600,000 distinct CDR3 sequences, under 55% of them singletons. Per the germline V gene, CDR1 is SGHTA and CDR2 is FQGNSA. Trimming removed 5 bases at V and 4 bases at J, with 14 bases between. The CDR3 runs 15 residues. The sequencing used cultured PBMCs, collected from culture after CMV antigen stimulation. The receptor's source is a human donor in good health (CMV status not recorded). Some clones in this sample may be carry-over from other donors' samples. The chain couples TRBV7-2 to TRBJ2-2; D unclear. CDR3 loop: CASSPPRPSTGELFF. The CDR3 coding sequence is TGTGCCAGCAGCCCGCCCAGGCCGTCCACCGGGGAGCTGTTTTTT.